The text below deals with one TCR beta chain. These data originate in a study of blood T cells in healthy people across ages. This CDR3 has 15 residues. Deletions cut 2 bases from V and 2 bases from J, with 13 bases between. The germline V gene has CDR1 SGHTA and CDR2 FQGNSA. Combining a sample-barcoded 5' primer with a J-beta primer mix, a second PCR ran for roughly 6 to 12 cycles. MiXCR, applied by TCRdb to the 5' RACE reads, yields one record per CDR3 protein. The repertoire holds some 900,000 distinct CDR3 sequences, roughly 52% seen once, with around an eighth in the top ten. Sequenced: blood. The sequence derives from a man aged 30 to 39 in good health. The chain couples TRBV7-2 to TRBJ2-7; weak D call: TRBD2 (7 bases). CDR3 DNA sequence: TGTGCCAGCAGCTTATGGGCGGGGGCCCCCTACGAGCAGTACTTC. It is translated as CASSLWAGAPYEQYF.